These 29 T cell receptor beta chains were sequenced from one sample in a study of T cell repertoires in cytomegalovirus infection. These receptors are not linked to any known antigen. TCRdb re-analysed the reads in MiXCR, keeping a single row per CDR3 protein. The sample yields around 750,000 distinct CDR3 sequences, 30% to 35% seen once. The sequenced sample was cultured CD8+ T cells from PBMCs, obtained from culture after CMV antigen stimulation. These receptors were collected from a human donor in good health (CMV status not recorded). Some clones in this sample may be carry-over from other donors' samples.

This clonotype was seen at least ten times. The CDR3 DNA follows: TGTGCCAGCAGCTTCGACAGGGGGGCCTCCTTTAACTATGGCTACACCTTC. Translating it yields CASSFDRGASFNYGYTF. The chain employs TRBV7-2 and TRBJ1-2; 9 nucleotides agree with TRBD1. CDR1 is SGHTA, CDR2 FQGNSA, per germline. The V and J ends lost 3 bases and 1 base, in that order; junction bases with no gene match: 9. The CDR3 is 17 amino acids.

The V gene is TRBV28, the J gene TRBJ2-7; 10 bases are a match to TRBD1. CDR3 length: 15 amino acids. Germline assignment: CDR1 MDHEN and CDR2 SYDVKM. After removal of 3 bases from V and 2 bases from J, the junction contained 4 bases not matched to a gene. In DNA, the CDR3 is TGTGCCAGCAGTTTGCCGGGACAGGGGACCTACGAGCAGTACGTC. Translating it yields CASSLPGQGTYEQYV.

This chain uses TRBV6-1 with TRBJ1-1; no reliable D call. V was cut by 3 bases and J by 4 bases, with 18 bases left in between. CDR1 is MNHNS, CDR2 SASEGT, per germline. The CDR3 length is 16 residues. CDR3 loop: CASSEGPPQTVTEAFF. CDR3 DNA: TGTGCCAGCAGTGAGGGCCCTCCTCAAACGGTCACTGAAGCTTTCTTT.

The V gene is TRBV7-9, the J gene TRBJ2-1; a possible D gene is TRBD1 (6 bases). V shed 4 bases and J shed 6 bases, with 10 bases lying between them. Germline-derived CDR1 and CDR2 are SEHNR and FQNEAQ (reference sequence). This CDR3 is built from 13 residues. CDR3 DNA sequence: TGTGCCAGCAGCTGGGGGACAATCAATGAGCAGTTCTTC. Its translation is CASSWGTINEQFF.

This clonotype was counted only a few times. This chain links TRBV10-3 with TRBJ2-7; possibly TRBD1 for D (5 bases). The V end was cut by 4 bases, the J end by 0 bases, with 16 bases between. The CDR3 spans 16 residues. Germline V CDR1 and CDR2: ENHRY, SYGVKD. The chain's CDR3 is CAISAARRGTSYEQYV. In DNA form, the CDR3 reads TGTGCCATCAGTGCCGCTCGAAGGGGTACCTCCTACGAGCAGTACGTC.

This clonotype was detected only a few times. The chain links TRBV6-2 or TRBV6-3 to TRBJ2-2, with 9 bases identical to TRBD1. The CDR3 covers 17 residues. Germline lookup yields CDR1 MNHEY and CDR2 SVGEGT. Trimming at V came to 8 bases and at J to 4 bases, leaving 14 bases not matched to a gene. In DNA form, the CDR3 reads TGTGCCAGCGCAAGACCCCAAGGGACAGGGTCCACCGGGGAGCTGTTTTTT. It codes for CASARPQGTGSTGELFF.

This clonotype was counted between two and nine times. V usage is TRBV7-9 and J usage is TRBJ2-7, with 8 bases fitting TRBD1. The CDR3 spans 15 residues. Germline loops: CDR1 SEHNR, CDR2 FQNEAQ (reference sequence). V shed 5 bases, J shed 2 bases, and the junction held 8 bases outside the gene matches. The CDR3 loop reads CASSKLGDRTYEQYF. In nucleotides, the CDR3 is TGTGCCAGCAGCAAACTCGGGGACAGGACCTACGAGCAGTACTTC.

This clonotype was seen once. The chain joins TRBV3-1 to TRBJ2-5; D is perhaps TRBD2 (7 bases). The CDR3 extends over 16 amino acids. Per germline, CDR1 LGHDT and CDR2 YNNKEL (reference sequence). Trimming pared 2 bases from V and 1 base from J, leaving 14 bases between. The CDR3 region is CASSQNARGRQETQYF. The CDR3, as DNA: TGTGCCAGCAGCCAAAACGCGCGGGGGCGCCAAGAGACCCAGTACTTC.

CDR3 residues: CASSAPGGGTEAFF. In nucleotides, the CDR3 is TGTGCCAGCAGCGCCCCAGGAGGGGGTACTGAAGCTTTCTTT. V gene TRBV7-9 combines with J gene TRBJ1-1, with a tentative D call TRBD1 (6 bases). The V end was cut by 5 bases, the J end by 5 bases, with 15 bases between. Germline V lookup: CDR1 SEHNR, CDR2 FQNEAQ (reference sequence). This CDR3 comprises 14 residues.

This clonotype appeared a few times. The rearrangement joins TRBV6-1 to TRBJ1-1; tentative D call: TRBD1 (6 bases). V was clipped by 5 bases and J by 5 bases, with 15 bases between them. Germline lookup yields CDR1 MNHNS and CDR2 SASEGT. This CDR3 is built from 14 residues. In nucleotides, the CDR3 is TGTGCCAGCAGTTATGCGGGGGCTACAACTGAAGCTTTCTTT. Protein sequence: CASSYAGATTEAFF.

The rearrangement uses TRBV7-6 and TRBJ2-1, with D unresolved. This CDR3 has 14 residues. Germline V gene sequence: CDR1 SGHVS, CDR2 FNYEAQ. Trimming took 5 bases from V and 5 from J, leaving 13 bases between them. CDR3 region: CASSPFSSNNEQFF. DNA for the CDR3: TGTGCCAGCAGCCCATTTAGTAGTAACAATGAGCAGTTCTTC.

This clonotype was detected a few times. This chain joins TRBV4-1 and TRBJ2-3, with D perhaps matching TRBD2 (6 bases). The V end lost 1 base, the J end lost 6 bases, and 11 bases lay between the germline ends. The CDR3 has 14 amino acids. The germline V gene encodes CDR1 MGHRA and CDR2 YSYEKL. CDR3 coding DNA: TGCGCCAGCAGCCAAGTTTCGGGGGACGATACGCAGTATTTT. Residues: CASSQVSGDDTQYF.

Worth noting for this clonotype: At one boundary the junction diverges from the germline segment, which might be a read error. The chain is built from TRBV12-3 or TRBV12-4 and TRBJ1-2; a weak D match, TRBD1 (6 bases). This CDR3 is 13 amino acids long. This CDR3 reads CANSIGQSYGYTF. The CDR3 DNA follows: TGTGCCAACAGTATCGGACAGAGCTATGGCTACACCTTC.

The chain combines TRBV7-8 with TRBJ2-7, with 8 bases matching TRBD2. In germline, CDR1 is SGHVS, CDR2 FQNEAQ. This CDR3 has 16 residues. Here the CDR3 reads CVSSPGGSGASYEQYV. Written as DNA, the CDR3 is TGTGTCAGCAGCCCCGGGGGTAGCGGGGCCTCCTACGAGCAGTACGTC.

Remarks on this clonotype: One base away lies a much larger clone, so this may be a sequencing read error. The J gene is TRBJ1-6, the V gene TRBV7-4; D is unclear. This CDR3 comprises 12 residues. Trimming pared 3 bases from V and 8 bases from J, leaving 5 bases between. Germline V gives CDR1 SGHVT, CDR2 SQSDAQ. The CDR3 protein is CASSLQDSPLHF. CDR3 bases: TGTGCCAGCAGCTTGCAGGATTCACCCCTCCACTTT. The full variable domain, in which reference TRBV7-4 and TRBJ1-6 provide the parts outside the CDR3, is GAGVSQSPRYKVAKRGRDVALRCDSISGHVTLYWYRQTLGQGSEVLTYSQSDAQRDKSGRPSGRFSAERPERSVSTLKIQRTEQGDSAVYLCASSLQDSPLHFGNGTRLTVT.

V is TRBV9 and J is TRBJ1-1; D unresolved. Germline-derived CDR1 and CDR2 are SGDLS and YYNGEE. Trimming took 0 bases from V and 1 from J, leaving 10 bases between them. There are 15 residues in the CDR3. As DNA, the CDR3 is TGTGCCAGCAGCGTAGGGGGTCGGGCGAACACTGAAGCTTTCTTT. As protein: CASSVGGRANTEAFF.

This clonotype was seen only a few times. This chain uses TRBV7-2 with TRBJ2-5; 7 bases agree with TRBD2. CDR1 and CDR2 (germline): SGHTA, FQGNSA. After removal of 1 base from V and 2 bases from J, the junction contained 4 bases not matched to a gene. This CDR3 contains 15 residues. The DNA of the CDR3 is TGTGCCAGCAGCTTAGGCCAGCGGGAACAAGAGACCCAGTACTTC. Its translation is CASSLGQREQETQYF.

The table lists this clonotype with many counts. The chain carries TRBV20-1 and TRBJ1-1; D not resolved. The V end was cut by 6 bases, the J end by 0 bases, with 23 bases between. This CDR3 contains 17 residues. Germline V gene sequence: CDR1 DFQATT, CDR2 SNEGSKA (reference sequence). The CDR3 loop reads CSATRRLTTFMNTEAFF. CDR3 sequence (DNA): TGCAGTGCCACCCGACGGCTGACCACTTTTATGAACACTGAAGCTTTCTTT.

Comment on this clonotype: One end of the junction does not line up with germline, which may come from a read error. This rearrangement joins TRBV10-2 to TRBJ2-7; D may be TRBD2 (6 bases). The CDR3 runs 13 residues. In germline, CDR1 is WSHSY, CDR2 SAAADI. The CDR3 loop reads CACSVLAEYEQYF. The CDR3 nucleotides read TGCGCCTGCAGTGTTTTAGCGGAGTACGAGCAGTACTTC.

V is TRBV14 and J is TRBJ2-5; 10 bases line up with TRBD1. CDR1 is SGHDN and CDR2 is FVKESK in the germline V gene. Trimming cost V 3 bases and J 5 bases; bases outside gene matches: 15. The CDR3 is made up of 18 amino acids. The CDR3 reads CASSHPQRGQGLRETQYF. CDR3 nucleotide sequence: TGTGCCAGCAGCCATCCCCAGCGGGGACAGGGGTTAAGGGAGACCCAGTACTTC. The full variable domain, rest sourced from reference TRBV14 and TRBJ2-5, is EAGVTQFPSHSVIEKGQTVTLRCDPISGHDNLYWYRRVMGKEIKFLLHFVKESKQDESGMPNNRFLAERTGGTYSTLKVQPAELEDSGVYFCASSHPQRGQGLRETQYFGPGTRLLVL.

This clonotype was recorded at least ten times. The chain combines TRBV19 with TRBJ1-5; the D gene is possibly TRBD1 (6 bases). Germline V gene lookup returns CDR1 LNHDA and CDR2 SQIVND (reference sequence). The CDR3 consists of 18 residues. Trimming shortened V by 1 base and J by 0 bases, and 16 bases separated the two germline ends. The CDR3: CASSIVDVGGYSNQPQHF. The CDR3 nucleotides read TGTGCCAGTAGTATAGTGGACGTGGGGGGCTATAGCAATCAGCCCCAGCATTTT.

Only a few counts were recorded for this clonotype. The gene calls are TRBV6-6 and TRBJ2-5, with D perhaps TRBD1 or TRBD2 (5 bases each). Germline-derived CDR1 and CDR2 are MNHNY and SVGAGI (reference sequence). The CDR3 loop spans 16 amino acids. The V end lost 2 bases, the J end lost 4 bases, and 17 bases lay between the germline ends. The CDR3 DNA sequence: TGTGCCAGCAGTTACGGCACGGGACCTTGGGCAGAGACCCAGTACTTC. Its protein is CASSYGTGPWAETQYF.

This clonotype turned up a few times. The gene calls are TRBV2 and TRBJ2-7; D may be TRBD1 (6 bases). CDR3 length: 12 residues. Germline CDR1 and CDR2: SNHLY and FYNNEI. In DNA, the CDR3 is TGTGCCAGCAGCCCCGTCGGCGACAGGCCCGACGTC. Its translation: CASSPVGDRPDV.

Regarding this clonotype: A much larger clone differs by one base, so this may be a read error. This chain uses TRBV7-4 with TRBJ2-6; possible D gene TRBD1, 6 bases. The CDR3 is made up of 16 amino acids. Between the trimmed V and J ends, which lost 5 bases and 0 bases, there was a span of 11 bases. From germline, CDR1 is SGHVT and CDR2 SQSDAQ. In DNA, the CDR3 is TGTGCCAGCAGCACTAGAGGGGGCTCTGGGGCCAACGTCCTGACTTTC. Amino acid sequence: CASSTRGGSGANVLTF.

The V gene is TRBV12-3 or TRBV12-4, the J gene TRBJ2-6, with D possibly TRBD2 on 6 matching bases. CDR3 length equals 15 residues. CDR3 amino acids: CVIRRGPSGANVLTF. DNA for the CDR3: TGTGTCATACGGCGGGGCCCCTCTGGGGCCAACGTCCTGACTTTC.

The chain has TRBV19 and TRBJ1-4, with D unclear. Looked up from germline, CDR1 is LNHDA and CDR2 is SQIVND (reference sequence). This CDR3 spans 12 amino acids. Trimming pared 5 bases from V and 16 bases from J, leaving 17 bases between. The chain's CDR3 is CASSWNRDLQFF. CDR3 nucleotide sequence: TGTGCCAGTAGTTGGAACCGGGATTTGCAGTTTTTT. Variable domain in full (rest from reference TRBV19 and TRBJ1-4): DGGITQSPKYLFRKEGQNVTLSCEQNLNHDAMYWYRQDPGQGLRLIYYSQIVNDFQKGDIAEGYSVSREKKESFPLTVTSAQKNPTAFYLCASSWNRDLQFFGSGTQLSVL.

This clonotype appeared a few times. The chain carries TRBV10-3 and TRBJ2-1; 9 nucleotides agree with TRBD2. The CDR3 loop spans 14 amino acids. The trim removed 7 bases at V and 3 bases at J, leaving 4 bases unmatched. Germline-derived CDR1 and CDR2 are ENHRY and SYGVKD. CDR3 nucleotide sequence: TGTGCCATCAAGACTAGCGGAAACTACAATGAGCAGTTCTTC. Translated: CAIKTSGNYNEQFF.

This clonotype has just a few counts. DNA of the CDR3: TGTGCCATCAGTCCAGAGAACACCGGGGAGCTGTTTTTT. This gives the protein CAISPENTGELFF. The V call is TRBV10-3, the J call TRBJ2-2; D is unclear. This CDR3 spans 13 amino acids. From germline, CDR1 is ENHRY and CDR2 SYGVKD. Deletions cut 5 bases from V and 1 base from J, with 5 bases between.

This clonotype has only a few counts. The DNA for the CDR3 is TGTGCCAGCAGCCCATGGGGGGCGAGCTCCTACAATGAGCAGTTCTTC. Amino acids: CASSPWGASSYNEQFF. The chain has TRBV7-3 and TRBJ2-1; D is possibly TRBD1 or TRBD2 (6 bases each). The CDR3 extends over 16 amino acids. Germline CDR1 is SGHTA and CDR2 is FQGTGA. The ends were cut back, 5 bases at V and 0 bases at J, with 14 bases in the middle.